Following are 9 T cell receptor beta chains from one sample sequenced in a study of blood T cell repertoires in COVID-19. Clones were sequenced by immunoSEQ multiplex PCR, and TCRdb holds only the in-frame ones, with some missing. This sample carries around 470,000 clones, roughly 88% of them seen once, and the ten largest clones take roughly 0.66%. Sequencing was carried out using PBMCs or T cells enriched from blood (not recorded which). The receptors here all came from a man aged 18 to 30 who had recovered from COVID-19.

The chain links TRBV18 to TRBJ1-2; 11 nucleotides line up with TRBD1. V was clipped by 3 bases and J by 8 bases; unmatched bases: 8. This CDR3 spans 15 amino acids. Germline lookup yields CDR1 KGHSH and CDR2 LQKENI. CDR3 residues: CASSPRTGGAEGYTF. In DNA form, the CDR3 reads TGTGCCAGCTCACCTCGGACAGGGGGCGCGGAAGGCTACACCTTC.

The V gene is TRBV2, the J gene TRBJ2-7; 9 bases map to TRBD2. The length of the CDR3 is 13 residues. The germline gives CDR1 SNHLY, CDR2 FYNNEI. The V and J ends lost 10 bases and 5 bases, in that order; junction bases with no gene match: 9. The CDR3 sequence is CATSAGGQNEQYF. The DNA of the CDR3 is TGTGCCACCTCCGCGGGAGGGCAGAACGAGCAGTACTTC. The whole variable domain, remainder taken from reference TRBV2 and TRBJ2-7, is EPEVTQTPSHQVTQMGQEVILRCVPISNHLYFYWYRQILGQKVEFLVSFYNNEISEKSEIFDDQFSVERPDGSNFTLKIRSTKLEDSAMYFCATSAGGQNEQYFGPGTRLTVT.

V usage is TRBV5-1 and J usage is TRBJ2-5, with D unresolved. Germline CDR1 is SGHRS and CDR2 is YFSETQ. CDR3 length: 15 residues. V shed 2 bases and J shed 3 bases, with 14 bases lying between them. CDR3 nucleotides: TGCGCCAGCAGCTTACGTTCCGGTTCGGAAGAGACCCAGTACTTC. It translates to CASSLRSGSEETQYF.

This chain links TRBV5-6 with TRBJ2-7; D gene ambiguous. Germline CDR1 reads SGHDT; CDR2 reads YYEEEE. The CDR3 contains 13 residues. With 1 base removed from V and 2 bases from J, the gap between germline ends came to 7 bases. CDR3 loop: CASSLFRTYEQYF. CDR3 DNA: TGTGCCAGCAGCTTGTTTAGAACCTACGAGCAGTACTTC.

This clone was picked up a small number of times. The genes are TRBV6-5 and TRBJ1-6, with TRBD1 identical over 11 bases. This CDR3 is built from 16 residues. Germline loops: CDR1 MNHEY, CDR2 SVGAGI. Trimming cost V 4 bases and J 7 bases; bases outside gene matches: 6. The CDR3 region is CASSSRDRGGNSPLHF. As DNA, the CDR3 is TGTGCCAGCAGTTCCCGGGACAGGGGGGGGAATTCACCCCTCCACTTT.

This clone showed up just a few times. This chain connects TRBV11-2 to TRBJ1-2; TRBD1 agrees at 7 bases. The J segment lost 5 bases and the V segment lost 3 bases, leaving 6 bases of the junction unmatched. The germline V gene encodes CDR1 SGHAT and CDR2 FQNNGV. The CDR3 has 14 residues. The chain's CDR3 is CASSFEQGLYGYTF. CDR3 coding DNA: TGTGCCAGCAGCTTTGAACAGGGGCTTTATGGCTACACCTTC.

The rearrangement uses TRBV7-9 and TRBJ2-1, with no clear D. V was pared by 2 bases and J by 4 bases, with 9 bases between. The CDR3 totals 14 residues. CDR1 SEHNR and CDR2 FQNEAQ come from the germline V gene (reference sequence). CDR3 loop: CASSLLGAYNEQFF. The CDR3 nucleotides are TGTGCCAGCAGCTTACTAGGCGCATACAATGAGCAGTTCTTC.

The genes are TRBV27 and TRBJ1-5; TRBD1 matches at 10 bases. The V gene's germline CDR1 is MNHEY and CDR2 SMNVEV (reference sequence). The ends lost 5 bases at V and 6 bases at J; junction bases unmatched: 7. This CDR3 has 15 residues. This CDR3 is CASSPLDRGVQPQHF. In nucleotides, the CDR3 is TGTGCCAGCAGTCCACTGGACAGGGGGGTTCAGCCCCAGCATTTT.

The chain carries TRBV3-1 (or the pseudogene TRBV3-2) and TRBJ2-3; 8 bases match TRBD1. The CDR3 sequence is 16 residues long. The V segment lost 4 bases and the J segment 3 bases; nucleotides outside the gene matches: 9. CDR1 is LGHDT, CDR2 YNNKEL, per germline (reference sequence). In DNA form, the CDR3 reads TGTGCCAGCAGCCGTCGCAGTGGACAGGGAACAGATACGCAGTATTTT. Its translation: CASSRRSGQGTDTQYF.